This TCR beta chain was captured by sequencing in a study of blood T cell repertoires in COVID-19. The data were produced by immunoSEQ multiplex PCR, yet TCRdb's version contains in-frame clones alone and is incomplete. The table has approximately 300,000 clones, around 80% seen once; the top ten hold 0.95% to 1.5%. Germline CDR1 is MNHEY and CDR2 is SVGEGT. The CDR3 is 14 amino acids. V was cut by 4 bases and J by 6 bases, with 13 bases left in between. The receptor was isolated from a woman aged 45-65 years with acute or convalescent COVID-19. The J gene is TRBJ1-5, the V gene TRBV6-2 or TRBV6-3; the D gene is possibly TRBD1 (6 bases). The specimen sequenced was peripheral blood. CDR3 bases: TGTGCCAGCAGTTCTCTGGGGGCCGGTCAGCCCCAGCATTTT. Its protein product is CASSSLGAGQPQHF.